A selection of T cell receptor beta chains follows, all from one sample in a study of Ad26.COV2.S vaccination and SARS-CoV-2 variants. The protocol was immunoSEQ multiplex PCR, while the TCRdb copy is restricted to in-frame clones and leaves out a portion. The table records 500,000 or so clones, roughly nine tenths of them present only once. Sequencing used peripheral blood, obtained in a trial of Ad26.COV2.S vaccine versus placebo. These receptors originate from a person aged 18-60 years who received the Ad26.COV2.S COVID-19 vaccine or a placebo. Both conserved end residues are part of each CDR3. Fields, in order: V gene, D gene, J gene, clone size, CDR3 DNA, CDR3 protein. D genes are given only for firm matches. The size of a clone is reported for some rows only, either as once, few or many, or as a class for expanded clones.

TRBV3-1/TRBV3-2	.	TRBJ2-3	once	TGTGCCAGCAGCCAAGGCGTTGCCACAGATACGCAGTATTTT	CASSQGVATDTQYF
TRBV28	.	TRBJ2-1	.	TGTGCCAGCCTCGCGGGCCTTACGGGTGAGCAGTTCTTC	CASLAGLTGEQFF
TRBV29-1	TRBD2	TRBJ2-1	once	TGCAGCGTTGCGGGACTAGCGGGAGGAAGTGAGCAGTTCTTC	CSVAGLAGGSEQFF
TRBV6-5	TRBD2	TRBJ2-1	.	TGTGCCAGCAGCCCCGGACTAGCGGTCGATGAGCAGTTCTTC	CASSPGLAVDEQFF
TRBV28	TRBD1	TRBJ2-3	.	TGTGCCAGCAGTATAATACAGGGGGCCGGCACAGATACGCAGTATTTT	CASSIIQGAGTDTQYF
TRBV7-2	TRBD2	TRBJ2-5	.	TGTGCCAGCAGCTTATCTAGCGGTCAAGAGACCCAGTACTTC	CASSLSSGQETQYF
TRBV27	.	TRBJ1-5	.	TGTGCCAGCAGCCGGGGGGGGGAAGGCAATCAGCCCCAGCATTTT	CASSRGGEGNQPQHF
TRBV9	.	TRBJ2-7	.	TGTGCCAGCAGCGTAGGTGGCCAGGTGGGGAGTCAGTACGAGCAGTACTTC	CASSVGGQVGSQYEQYF
TRBV25-1	.	TRBJ1-1	.	TGTGCCAGCAGTGAAACTCTCGGGGGGCGCGCTGAAGCTTTCTTT	CASSETLGGRAEAFF
TRBV15	.	TRBJ2-5	once	TGTGCCACCAGCAGCTGGGGGCAGGGAAGAGATGAGACCCAGTACTTC	CATSSWGQGRDETQYF
TRBV5-4	TRBD1	TRBJ1-1	.	TGTGCCAGCAGCTTGAAAGGGGGCGGCGAAGCTTTCTTT	CASSLKGGGEAFF
TRBV9	TRBD2	TRBJ2-3	.	TGTGCCAGCAGCCCAACGACTAGCGGGAGAGGAGACACAGATACGCAGTATTTT	CASSPTTSGRGDTDTQYF
TRBV27	.	TRBJ2-5	.	TGTGCCAGCAGTTTATGGCTAGGAGAGACCCAGTACTTC	CASSLWLGETQYF